This T cell receptor (beta chain) derives from a study of shared clonotypes between healthy human individuals. Across the whole study: A donor's plate count was three for CD4 naive and three for CD4 memory; CD8 naive had two and CD8 memory one.

This clone appeared once. Antigen: not known. Trimming removed 2 bases from V and 0 bases from J; junction bases left unmatched: 8. The CDR3 is made up of 17 amino acids. CDR1 and CDR2 (germline): ENHRY, SYGVKD. Overall study findings and caveats: Generally, naive subsets came out with larger estimated richness than memory subsets.

Across several immunoSEQ plates, the genomic DNA of each subset was split evenly. Method: immunoSEQ multiplex PCR; TCRdb's copy keeps in-frame clones and lacks some. This table holds fewer than 2.5 million clones, more than 85% found once. Adult Caucasians living in Nashville, Tennessee made up all of the donors. This receptor was identified in a man in his late teens or twenties in good health. Some clones in this sample may be carry-over from other donors' samples. The specimen sequenced was naive CD4+ T cells from PBMCs. Subset here: CD45RA+ positively selected. The V call is TRBV10-3, the J call TRBJ2-3; 7 bases fit TRBD2. The CDR3 here is CAISEPAGRGSTDTQYF. The CDR3, as DNA: TGTGCCATCAGTGAGCCAGCCGGGCGGGGGAGCACAGATACGCAGTATTTT.